The clone carrying this T cell receptor (beta chain) was picked up a small number of times. Its matching antigen is unknown. The sample belongs to a study of T cells after yellow fever vaccination. Study results and caveats: A large majority of primary-vaccination clones showed up again after the booster (under 98% CD4, approximately 90% CD8). Clonotypes appearing in both CD4 and CD8 compartments existed, and their share was small.

Generation of TCR cDNA used 5'RACE template switching (which added a universal primer site and UMIs). TCRdb ran MiXCR on the 5' RACE reads and lists one entry per CDR3 protein. The data contain about 340,000 distinct CDR3 sequences, around 3.9% of them seen just once; the ten biggest clones take up more than 20%. The receptor comes from a man between 18 and 35 years old who received the YFV17D yellow fever vaccine. The source material was PBMCs, sampled 5 days after the yellow fever booster vaccination.

CDR3 in DNA: TGCGCCAGCAGCTTGAGGTCACAGACGAACACCGGGGAGCTGTTTTTT. This codes for CASSLRSQTNTGELFF. The chain combines TRBV5-1 with TRBJ2-2; D not certain. V lost 1 base and J lost 0, with 10 bases in between. In germline, CDR1 is SGHRS, CDR2 YFSETQ. The CDR3 sequence is 16 residues long.